Here is one T cell receptor beta chain with its context. Preparation of the TCRbeta library used unique molecular identifiers. TCRdb fed the PCR reads into MiXCR, producing one record per CDR3 protein. The sample has fewer than 550,000 distinct CDR3 sequences, 11% seen once; the top ten hold 14%. These data originate in a study of T-cell reconstitution after alpha-beta-depleted transplantation in children. The V end was cut by 5 bases, the J end by 0 bases, with 12 bases between. Germline assignment: CDR1 DFQATT and CDR2 SNEGSKA (reference sequence). This CDR3 has 14 amino acids. The source was PBMCs, mostly from graft donor cells, collected 180 days after TCRalphabeta/CD19-depleted stem cell transplant. The receptor's source is a female patient between 2 and 15 years old who had a stem cell transplant for aplastic anemia, so the T cells may come from the graft donor. The chain couples TRBV20-1 to TRBJ2-3; D remains ambiguous. The CDR3 reads CSAQSGSSTDTQYF. Written as DNA, the CDR3 is TGCAGTGCTCAGTCCGGTTCGAGCACAGATACGCAGTATTTT.